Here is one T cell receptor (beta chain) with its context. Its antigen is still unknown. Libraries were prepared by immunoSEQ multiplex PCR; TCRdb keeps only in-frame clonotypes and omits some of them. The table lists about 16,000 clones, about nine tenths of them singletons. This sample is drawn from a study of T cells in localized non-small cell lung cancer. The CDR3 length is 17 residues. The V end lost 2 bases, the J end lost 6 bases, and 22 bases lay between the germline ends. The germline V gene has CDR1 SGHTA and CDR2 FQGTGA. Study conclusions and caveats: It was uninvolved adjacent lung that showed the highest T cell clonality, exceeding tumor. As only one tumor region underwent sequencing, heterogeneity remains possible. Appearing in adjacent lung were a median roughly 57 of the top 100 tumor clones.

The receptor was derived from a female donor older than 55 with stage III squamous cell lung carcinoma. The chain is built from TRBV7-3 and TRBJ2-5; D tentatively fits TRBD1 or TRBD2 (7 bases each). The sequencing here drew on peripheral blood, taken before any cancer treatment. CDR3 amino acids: CASSLESGAGGWKTQYF. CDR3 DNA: TGTGCCAGCAGCTTAGAGAGCGGGGCAGGGGGTTGGAAGACCCAGTACTTC. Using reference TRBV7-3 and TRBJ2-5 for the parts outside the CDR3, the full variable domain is GAGVSQTPSNKVTEKGKYVELRCDPISGHTALYWYRQSLGQGPEFLIYFQGTGAADDSGLPNDRFFAVRPEGSVSTLKIQRTERGDSAVYLCASSLESGAGGWKTQYFGPGTRLLVL.